Below are 25 T cell receptor beta chains sequenced from a single sample in a study of CXCR3-negative and CXCR3-positive naive CD8 T cells. The libraries of TRB cDNA were constructed through 5' RACE using UMI labels. TCRdb re-analyzed the 5' RACE reads; it lists each CDR3 protein once, without DNA. The repertoire table contains approximately 45,000 distinct CDR3 sequences. Sequenced sample: memory CD8+ T cells from blood. Source of these receptors: a human donor in good health. Some clones in this sample may be carry-over from other donors' samples.

The chain uses TRBV7-8 and TRBJ2-7; without DNA, the TCRdb call of TRBD2 cannot be checked. The CDR3 runs to 17 residues. Germline CDR1 reads SGHVS; CDR2 reads FQNEAQ. The CDR3 sequence is CASSLVNPAGASDEQYF.

The chain is built from TRBV27 and TRBJ1-2; TCRdb's D call, TRBD1, is unchecked because there is no DNA. Germline V lookup: CDR1 MNHEY, CDR2 SMNVEV (reference sequence). The CDR3 sequence is 14 residues long. The CDR3 spells CASSFSTQGLGYTF.

The chain combines TRBV4-2 with TRBJ2-7. Germline-derived CDR1 and CDR2 are LGHNA and YNFKEQ. The CDR3 extends over 15 amino acids. The CDR3 is CASSQEETSTYEQYF.

V is TRBV5-5 and J is TRBJ1-4. CDR3 size: 14 residues. Germline-derived CDR1 and CDR2 are SGHKS and YYEKEE (reference sequence). The CDR3 is CASSYRWDNEKLFF.

The chain employs TRBV4-2 and TRBJ2-1; lacking DNA, the TRBD2 call made by TCRdb goes unchecked. The CDR3 covers 16 residues. The germline V gene encodes CDR1 LGHNA and CDR2 YNFKEQ. The CDR3 sequence is CASSQDNAGGADEQFF.

The genes are TRBV4-3 and TRBJ1-3; the D call from TCRdb, TRBD1, cannot be confirmed without DNA. The CDR3 loop spans 15 amino acids. Germline V gene sequence: CDR1 LGHNA, CDR2 YSLEER. This CDR3 reads CASSQLTGGGNTIYF.

This chain links TRBV4-2 with TRBJ2-1. The CDR3 is 15 residues long. Germline V gene lookup returns CDR1 LGHNA and CDR2 YNFKEQ. The CDR3 is CASSQERVSYNEQFF.

This chain joins TRBV4-3 and TRBJ2-7; TCRdb proposes TRBD1, but this gene call is untestable without DNA. The CDR3 loop spans 14 amino acids. In germline, CDR1 is LGHNA, CDR2 YSLEER. CDR3 protein: CASSQGQGYYEQYF.

The genes are TRBV13 and TRBJ1-5; TCRdb lists TRBD1, though no DNA is available to test this call. Germline assignment: CDR1 PRHDT and CDR2 FYEKMQ (reference sequence). The CDR3 has 14 residues. The chain's CDR3 is CASSLEGSNQPQHF.

The chain uses TRBV12-3 or TRBV12-4 and TRBJ2-7; as DNA is missing, the TRBD1 call by TCRdb cannot be tested. This CDR3 has 14 amino acids. This CDR3 reads CASSLLGAFSEQYF.

The chain employs TRBV6-2 or TRBV6-3 and TRBJ2-7; TCRdb reports TRBD1, a call that lacks DNA to check it against. Germline V gene lookup returns CDR1 MNHEY and CDR2 SVGEGT. There are 12 residues in the CDR3. The CDR3 loop is CASSYAGAEQYF.

The V gene is TRBV20-1, the J gene TRBJ1-3. The CDR3 has 12 amino acids. Germline V gene data show CDR1 as DFQATT and CDR2 as SNEGSKA (reference sequence). CDR3: CSASAGERTIYF.

This chain uses TRBV5-5 with TRBJ2-2; TCRdb indicates TRBD2, and absent DNA this call remains unverified. The CDR3 totals 17 residues. CDR1 and CDR2 (germline): SGHKS, YYEKEE (reference sequence). The CDR3 spells CASSLGRSGPRAGELFF. The variable domain in full, completed from reference TRBV5-5 and TRBJ2-2, reads DAGVTQSPTHLIKTRGQQVTLRCSPISGHKSVSWYQQVLGQGPQFIFQYYEKEERGRGNFPDRFSARQFPNYSSELNVNALLLGDSALYLCASSLGRSGPRAGELFFGEGSRLTVL.

V is TRBV24-1 and J is TRBJ2-1; the D call of TRBD2 rests on TCRdb alone, since no DNA is present to check it. Germline assignment: CDR1 KGHDR and CDR2 SFDVKD. The CDR3 extends over 15 amino acids. This chain's CDR3 is CATSEPPGLSNEQFF.

The V call is TRBV4-1, the J call TRBJ2-5. The CDR3 extends over 13 amino acids. Germline values: CDR1 MGHRA, CDR2 YSYEKL. CDR3 sequence reads: CASSQVSGETQYF.

The V and J genes are TRBV29-1 and TRBJ2-7; TCRdb's D call, TRBD1, is unchecked because there is no DNA. The CDR3 runs 13 residues. Germline-derived CDR1 and CDR2 are SQVTM and ANQGSEA. This CDR3 reads CSVVGGPPYEQYF.

The V and J genes are TRBV19 and TRBJ1-1; the TCRdb D gene call, TRBD1, has no DNA to confirm it. The CDR3 sequence is 15 residues long. Germline loops: CDR1 LNHDA, CDR2 SQIVND (reference sequence). CDR3 in amino acids: CASSIVSGGTTEAFF.

V and J are TRBV27 and TRBJ2-7; the D gene TCRdb calls, TRBD1, cannot be checked with no DNA. The CDR3 has 14 amino acids. CDR1 MNHEY and CDR2 SMNVEV come from the germline V gene (reference sequence). The CDR3: CASSLTVEGYEQYF.

The chain links TRBV3-1 to TRBJ2-7. The germline V gene encodes CDR1 LGHDT and CDR2 YNNKEL (reference sequence). The CDR3 contains 15 residues. The CDR3 here is CASSQGSGMLYEQYF.

The rearrangement joins TRBV28 to TRBJ2-7; TCRdb indicates TRBD1, and absent DNA this call remains unverified. The CDR3 has 14 amino acids. The germline gives CDR1 MDHEN, CDR2 SYDVKM. The CDR3 region is CASTPGTGTYEQYF.

V usage is TRBV6-5 and J usage is TRBJ2-7; TCRdb selects TRBD2, and the lack of DNA leaves this call unchecked. This CDR3 has 12 amino acids. Germline V gives CDR1 MNHEY, CDR2 SVGAGI. CDR3 sequence: CASATLPAEQYF.

The rearrangement uses TRBV29-1 and TRBJ2-4; with no DNA, the TCRdb D assignment of TRBD1 cannot be verified. CDR1 and CDR2 (germline): SQVTM, ANQGSEA. CDR3 length equals 14 residues. The CDR3 sequence is CSVVGAGAKNIQYF.

V usage is TRBV28 and J usage is TRBJ2-3. Per germline, CDR1 MDHEN and CDR2 SYDVKM. This CDR3 is built from 11 residues. CDR3 protein: CASTEEDTQYF.

The chain uses TRBV5-1 and TRBJ1-1; TCRdb designates TRBD1, a call that cannot be tested without DNA. The germline gives CDR1 SGHRS, CDR2 YFSETQ. The CDR3 has 13 amino acids. The CDR3 region is CASSLTGSAEAFF.

This chain links TRBV9 with TRBJ1-5; the TCRdb D gene call, TRBD1, has no DNA to confirm it. CDR1 and CDR2 from the germline V gene are SGDLS and YYNGEE. The CDR3 extends over 15 amino acids. The CDR3 is CASSRGGGSNQPQHF.